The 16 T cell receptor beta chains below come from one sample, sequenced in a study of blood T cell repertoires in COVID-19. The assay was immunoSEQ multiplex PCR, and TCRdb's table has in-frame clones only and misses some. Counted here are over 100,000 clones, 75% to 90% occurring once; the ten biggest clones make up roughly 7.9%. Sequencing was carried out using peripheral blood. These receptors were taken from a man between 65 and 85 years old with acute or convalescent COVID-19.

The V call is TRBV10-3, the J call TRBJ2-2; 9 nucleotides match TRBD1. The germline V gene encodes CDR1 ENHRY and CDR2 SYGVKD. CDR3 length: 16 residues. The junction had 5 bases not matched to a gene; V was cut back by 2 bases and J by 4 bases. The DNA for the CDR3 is TGTGCCATCAGTGAGCACCGGGACAGGGCCACCGGGGAGCTGTTTTTT. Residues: CAISEHRDRATGELFF.

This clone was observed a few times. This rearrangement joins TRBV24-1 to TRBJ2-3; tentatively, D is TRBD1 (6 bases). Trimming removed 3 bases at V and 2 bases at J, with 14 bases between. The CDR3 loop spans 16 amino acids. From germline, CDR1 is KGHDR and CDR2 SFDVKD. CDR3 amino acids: CATSDMTGGPTDTQYF. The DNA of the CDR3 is TGTGCCACCAGTGATATGACAGGCGGCCCCACAGATACGCAGTATTTT.

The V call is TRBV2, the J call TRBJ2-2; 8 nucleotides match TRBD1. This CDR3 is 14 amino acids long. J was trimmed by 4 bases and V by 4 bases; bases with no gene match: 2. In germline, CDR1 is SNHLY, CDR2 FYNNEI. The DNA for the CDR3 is TGTGCCAGCAGTGGGGACAGGTCCACCGGGGAGCTGTTTTTT. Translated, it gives CASSGDRSTGELFF.

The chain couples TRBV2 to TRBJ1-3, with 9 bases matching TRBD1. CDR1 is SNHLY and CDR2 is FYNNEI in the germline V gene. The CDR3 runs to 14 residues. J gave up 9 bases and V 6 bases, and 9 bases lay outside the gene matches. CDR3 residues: CASSVGTGMGTIYF. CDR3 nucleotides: TGTGCCAGCAGCGTAGGGACAGGGATGGGCACCATATATTTT.

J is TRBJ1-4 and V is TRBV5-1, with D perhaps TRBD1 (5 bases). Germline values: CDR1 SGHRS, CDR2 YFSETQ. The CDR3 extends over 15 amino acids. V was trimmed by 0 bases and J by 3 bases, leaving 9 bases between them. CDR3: CASSLAQTANEKLFF. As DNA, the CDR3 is TGCGCCAGCAGCTTGGCCCAGACAGCTAATGAAAAACTGTTTTTT.

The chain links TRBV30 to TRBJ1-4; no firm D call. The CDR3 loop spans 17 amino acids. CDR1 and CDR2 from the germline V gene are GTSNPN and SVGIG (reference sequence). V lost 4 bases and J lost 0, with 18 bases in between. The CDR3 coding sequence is TGTGCCTGGACCCCGAAGGGAGACTTTGCAACTAATGAAAAACTGTTTTTT. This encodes CAWTPKGDFATNEKLFF.

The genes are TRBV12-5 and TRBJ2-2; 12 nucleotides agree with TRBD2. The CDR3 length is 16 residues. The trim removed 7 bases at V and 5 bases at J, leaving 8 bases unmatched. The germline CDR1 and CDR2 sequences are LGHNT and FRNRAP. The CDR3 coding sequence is TGTGCTAGTGCCCCGACTAGCGGGGGAGGAACCGGGGAGCTGTTTTTT. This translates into CASAPTSGGGTGELFF.

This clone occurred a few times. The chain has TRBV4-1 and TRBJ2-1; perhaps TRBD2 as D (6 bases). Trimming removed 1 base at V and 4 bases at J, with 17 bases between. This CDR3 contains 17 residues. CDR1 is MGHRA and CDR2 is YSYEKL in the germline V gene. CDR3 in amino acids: CASSQVLRVAAYNEQFF. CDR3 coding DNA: TGCGCCAGCAGCCAAGTCCTAAGGGTAGCGGCGTACAATGAGCAGTTCTTC.

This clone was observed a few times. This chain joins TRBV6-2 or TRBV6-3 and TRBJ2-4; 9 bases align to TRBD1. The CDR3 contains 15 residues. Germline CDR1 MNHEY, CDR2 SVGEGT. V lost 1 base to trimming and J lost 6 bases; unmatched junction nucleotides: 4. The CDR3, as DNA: TGTGCCAGCAGTTACTTTCCGGGACAGGGAAACATTCAGTACTTC. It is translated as CASSYFPGQGNIQYF.

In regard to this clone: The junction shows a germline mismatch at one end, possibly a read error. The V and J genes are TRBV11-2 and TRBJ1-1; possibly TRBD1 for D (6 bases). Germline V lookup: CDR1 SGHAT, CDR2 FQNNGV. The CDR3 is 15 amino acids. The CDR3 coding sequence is TGTGCCAGCACCTTACAGGGACTGGTGAACACTGAAGCTTTCTTT. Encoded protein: CASTLQGLVNTEAFF.

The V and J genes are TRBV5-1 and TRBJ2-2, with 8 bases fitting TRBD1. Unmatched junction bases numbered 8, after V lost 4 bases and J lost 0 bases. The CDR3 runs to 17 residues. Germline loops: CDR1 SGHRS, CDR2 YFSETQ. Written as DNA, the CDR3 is TGCGCCAGCAGCCTTGCAGCAGGGGGCGCGAACACCGGGGAGCTGTTTTTT. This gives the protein CASSLAAGGANTGELFF. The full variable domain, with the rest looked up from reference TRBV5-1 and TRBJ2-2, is KAGVTQTPRYLIKTRGQQVTLSCSPISGHRSVSWYQQTPGQGLQFLFEYFSETQRNKGNFPGRFSGRQFSNSRSEMNVSTLELGDSALYLCASSLAAGGANTGELFFGEGSRLTVL.

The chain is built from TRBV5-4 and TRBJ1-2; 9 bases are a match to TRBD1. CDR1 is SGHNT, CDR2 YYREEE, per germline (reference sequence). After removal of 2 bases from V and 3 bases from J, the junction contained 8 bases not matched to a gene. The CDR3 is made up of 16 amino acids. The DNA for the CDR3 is TGTGCCAGCAGCTTACAGGGGGCCCACCAAGACTATGGCTACACCTTC. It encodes CASSLQGAHQDYGYTF.

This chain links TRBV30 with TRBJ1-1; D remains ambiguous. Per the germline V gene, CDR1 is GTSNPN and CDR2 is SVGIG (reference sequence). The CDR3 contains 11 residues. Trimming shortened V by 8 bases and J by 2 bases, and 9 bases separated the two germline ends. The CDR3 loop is CALNFNTEAFF. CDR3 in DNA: TGTGCCCTTAATTTCAACACTGAAGCTTTCTTT.

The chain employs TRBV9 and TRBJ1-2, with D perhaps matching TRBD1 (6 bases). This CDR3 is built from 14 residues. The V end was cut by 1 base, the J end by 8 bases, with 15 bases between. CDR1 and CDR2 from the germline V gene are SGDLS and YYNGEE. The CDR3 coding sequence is TGTGCCAGCAGCGTATCGGGGGGGCTAGGCGGCTACACCTTC. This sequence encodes CASSVSGGLGGYTF.

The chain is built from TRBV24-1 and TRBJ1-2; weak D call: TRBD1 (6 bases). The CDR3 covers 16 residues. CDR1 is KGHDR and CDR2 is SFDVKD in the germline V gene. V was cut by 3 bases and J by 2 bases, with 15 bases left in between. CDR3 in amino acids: CATSDRGQNSNYGYTF. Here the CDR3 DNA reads TGTGCCACCAGTGATCGCGGACAGAATAGCAACTATGGCTACACCTTC.

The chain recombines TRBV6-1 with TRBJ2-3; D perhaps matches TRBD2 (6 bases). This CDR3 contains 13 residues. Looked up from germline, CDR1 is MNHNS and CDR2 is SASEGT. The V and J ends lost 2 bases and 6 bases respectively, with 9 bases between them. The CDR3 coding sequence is TGTGCCAGCAGTGAAAATGCGGGGGATACGCAGTATTTT. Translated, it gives CASSENAGDTQYF.